Sequencing of this T cell receptor beta chain was carried out in a study of metastatic and nonmetastatic thyroid tumors. This clone was seen many times. The antigen is unknown. Study-level findings and limits: A significant increase in TCR beta diversity was reportedly seen in malignant thyroid tumors relative to benign nodules, in blood and tumor.

Nobody among the patients had been given any treatment before thyroid surgery. Study processing details: A classifier of distant metastasis in papillary thyroid cancer was built from CDR3 differences (across clinicopathological groups). TCRdb re-called clones from the PCR reads using MiXCR. V and J calls and clone size were set by TCRdb, not the authors. The sample yields 84,000 or so clones, around 7.8% seen once. The sequence was obtained from a female donor with papillary thyroid cancer or a benign thyroid nodule (not recorded which). Some clones in this sample may be carry-over from other donors' samples. Sequenced: blood.

CDR3 sequence reads: CSAKEGNQPQHF. The CDR3 DNA follows: TGCAGTGCTAAAGAGGGGAATCAGCCCCAGCATTTT. J is TRBJ1-5 and V is TRBV20-1, with TRBD1 as a possible D gene (5 bases). In germline, CDR1 is DFQATT, CDR2 SNEGSKA (reference sequence). The length of the CDR3 is 12 residues. V dropped 4 bases and J dropped 4 bases, with 8 bases sitting between them.